Listed here are 7 T cell receptor beta chains from one sample, sequenced in a study of blood T cell repertoires in COVID-19. Sequencing was performed with immunoSEQ multiplex PCR; in TCRdb, only in-frame clones are kept and a portion is missing. The repertoire holds about 150,000 clones, with roughly 83% as singletons. The sequenced sample was peripheral blood. The source is a woman aged 55-70 years with COVID-19, enrolled during active disease.

V usage is TRBV5-1 and J usage is TRBJ1-5, with D maybe TRBD1 (6 bases). The CDR3 covers 15 residues. Germline V gene lookup returns CDR1 SGHRS and CDR2 YFSETQ. V lost 4 bases and J 2 bases, leaving 13 bases between the germline ends. DNA for the CDR3: TGCGCCAGCAGCACCGGACAGCCGGGCAATCAGCCCCAGCATTTT. The encoded protein is CASSTGQPGNQPQHF.

This sequence joins TRBV7-9 and TRBJ1-4, with D hard to call. Germline-derived CDR1 and CDR2 are SEHNR and FQNEAQ (reference sequence). V gave up 1 base and J gave up 4 bases, with 7 bases separating them. The CDR3 is made up of 14 amino acids. The CDR3 spells CASSLGTHNEKLFF. CDR3 nucleotide sequence: TGTGCCAGCAGCTTAGGAACACATAATGAAAAACTGTTTTTT.

The table lists this clone with a count of one. The genes are TRBV6-1 and TRBJ1-6, with 7 bases aligning to TRBD1. Germline V CDR1 and CDR2: MNHNS, SASEGT. V gave up 5 bases and J gave up 7 bases; unmatched junction bases: 8. The CDR3 is 15 amino acids. The DNA for the CDR3 is TGTGCCAGCAGTCAGCGACAGGGCCAAAATTCACCCCTCCACTTT. This gives the protein CASSQRQGQNSPLHF.

The chain uses TRBV6-4 and TRBJ1-1, with TRBD1 matching 8 bases. V shed 6 bases, J shed 3 bases, and the junction held 9 bases outside the gene matches. The germline CDR1 and CDR2 sequences are MRHNA and SNTAGT. The CDR3 loop spans 15 amino acids. The CDR3: CASRPTGAGDTEAFF. DNA of the CDR3: TGTGCCAGCAGACCGACAGGGGCAGGGGACACTGAAGCTTTCTTT.

The J gene is TRBJ1-2, the V gene TRBV7-8; 10 bases are shared with TRBD1. Germline V CDR1 and CDR2: SGHVS, FQNEAQ. This CDR3 is 16 amino acids long. J lost 5 bases, V lost 5 bases, and 11 bases had no gene match. Written as DNA, the CDR3 is TGTGCCAGCAGCGGCTTCGGGACAGGGGCCTATTATGGCTACACCTTC. This translates into CASSGFGTGAYYGYTF.

The chain recombines TRBV19 with TRBJ1-2; D might be TRBD1 (6 bases). Trimming pared 0 bases from V and 9 bases from J, leaving 11 bases between. The CDR3 has 13 residues. Germline loops: CDR1 LNHDA, CDR2 SQIVND (reference sequence). The CDR3 DNA reads as TGTGCCAGTAGTATAGAACCAGGGGCCAGCTACACCTTC. This sequence encodes CASSIEPGASYTF.

This CDR3 is CASKQHNYGYTF. DNA of the CDR3: TGTGCCAGCAAACAGCACAACTATGGCTACACCTTC. V usage is TRBV27 and J usage is TRBJ1-2, with D uncertain. CDR1 MNHEY and CDR2 SMNVEV come from the germline V gene (reference sequence). There are 12 residues in the CDR3. Trimming shortened V by 7 bases and J by 2 bases, and 8 bases separated the two germline ends.